These T cell receptor beta chains were read from a single sample in a study of blood T cell repertoires in COVID-19. Clones were read by immunoSEQ multiplex PCR, and TCRdb kept only the in-frame ones, dropping some. The repertoire holds about 130,000 clones, with 86% as singletons. Sequencing was carried out using peripheral blood. The receptor source for this set is a woman aged 45-59 years who had recovered from COVID-19. The CDR3 runs from the conserved cysteine through the conserved F or W. The D gene is left open where the match is weak. A clone size is listed for some rows: how often the clone was seen (once, few, many), or a class if it is expanded.

CDR3 length: 14
J gene: TRBJ2-7
V gene: TRBV30
D gene: NA
clone size: NA
CDR3 DNA: TGTGCCTTGGATAGGGGTTATACAGGGACCGAGCAGTACTTC
CDR3 protein: CALDRGYTGTEQYF

CDR3 length: 13
J gene: TRBJ2-3
V gene: TRBV10-3
D gene: TRBD1
clone size: NA
CDR3 DNA: TGTGCCATCAGGACAGGGGGAACAGATACGCAGTATTTT
CDR3 protein: CAIRTGGTDTQYF

CDR3 length: 14
J gene: TRBJ2-1
V gene: TRBV27
D gene: TRBD1
clone size: NA
CDR3 DNA: TGTGCCAGCAGGGCCGGGACAGCCTTCAATGAGCAGTTCTTC
CDR3 protein: CASRAGTAFNEQFF

CDR3 length: 15
J gene: TRBJ2-1
V gene: TRBV4-1
D gene: TRBD2
clone size: NA
CDR3 DNA: TGCGCCAGCAGCCAAGAGGAGCGGGGGGGCCGCGAGCAGTTCTTC
CDR3 protein: CASSQEERGGREQFF

CDR3 length: 13
J gene: TRBJ2-7
V gene: TRBV7-9
D gene: NA
clone size: NA
CDR3 DNA: TGTGCCAGCAGCTTAGGGGGGGACTACGAGCAGTACTTC
CDR3 protein: CASSLGGDYEQYF

CDR3 length: 13
J gene: TRBJ2-5
V gene: TRBV5-1
D gene: NA
clone size: once
CDR3 DNA: TGCGCCAGCAGCCCTGGGCCGCGAGAGACCCAGTACTTC
CDR3 protein: CASSPGPRETQYF

CDR3 length: 14
J gene: TRBJ1-2
V gene: TRBV5-6
D gene: TRBD1
clone size: NA
CDR3 DNA: TGTGCCAGCAGCTTGGACAGGGGTTGGTATGGCTACACCTTC
CDR3 protein: CASSLDRGWYGYTF

CDR3 length: 13
J gene: TRBJ2-5
V gene: TRBV7-9
D gene: NA
clone size: NA
CDR3 DNA: TGTGCCAGCAGCTTCAGGGGTGAAGAGGCCCAGTACTTC
CDR3 protein: CASSFRGEEAQYF

CDR3 length: 15
J gene: TRBJ1-5
V gene: TRBV5-8
D gene: NA
clone size: NA
CDR3 DNA: TGTGCCAGCAGCTTTGGTCACAATAGCAATCAGCCCCAGCATTTT
CDR3 protein: CASSFGHNSNQPQHF

CDR3 length: 14
J gene: TRBJ1-1
V gene: TRBV28
D gene: NA
clone size: NA
CDR3 DNA: TGTGCCAGCGGACGCCGGGACTCCTTGCCTGAAGCTTTCTTT
CDR3 protein: CASGRRDSLPEAFF

CDR3 length: 17
J gene: TRBJ2-1
V gene: TRBV4-1
D gene: NA
clone size: NA
CDR3 DNA: TGCGCCAGCAGCCAAGTCTTTTACGGGGGGCCCCCGAATGAGCAGTTCTTC
CDR3 protein: CASSQVFYGGPPNEQFF